The 20 T cell receptor beta chains below were found in one sample sequenced in a study of blood T cell repertoires in COVID-19. Data came from immunoSEQ multiplex PCR; TCRdb stores just in-frame clones and leaves some out. The sample lists some 200,000 clones, around 84% occurring once. The sequenced sample consisted of peripheral blood. These receptors all come from a man aged 40-49 years with active or convalescent COVID-19.

This chain links TRBV5-6 with TRBJ1-1, with 7 positions matching TRBD1. This CDR3 comprises 14 residues. CDR1 SGHDT and CDR2 YYEEEE come from the germline V gene. Trimming took 0 bases from V and 5 from J; bases not matched to a gene: 4. CDR3 in amino acids: CASSLGQGHTEAFF. CDR3 DNA: TGTGCCAGCAGCTTGGGACAGGGACATACTGAAGCTTTCTTT.

The chain is built from TRBV9 and TRBJ2-7, with 7 bases aligning to TRBD2. Germline trimming cut 4 bases from V and 0 bases from J; bases unmatched to any gene: 10. Germline V gene data show CDR1 as SGDLS and CDR2 as YYNGEE. The CDR3 length is 16 residues. In DNA, the CDR3 is TGTGCCAGCAGCCCGGAGGGGAGGGGCCCCTCCTACGAGCAGTACTTC. It specifies CASSPEGRGPSYEQYF. The variable domain in full, completed from reference TRBV9 and TRBJ2-7, reads DSGVTQTPKHLITATGQRVTLRCSPRSGDLSVYWYQQSLDQGLQFLIQYYNGEERAKGNILERFSAQQFPDLHSELNLSSLELGDSALYFCASSPEGRGPSYEQYFGPGTRLTVT.

The V call is TRBV18, the J call TRBJ1-4, with TRBD1 as a possible D gene (5 bases). This CDR3 is 15 amino acids long. With 6 bases removed from V and 8 bases from J, the gap between germline ends came to 19 bases. The V gene's germline CDR1 is KGHSH and CDR2 LQKENI. The CDR3 sequence: CASSAGNRFEEKLFF. CDR3 sequence (DNA): TGTGCCAGCTCGGCTGGGAACAGGTTTGAGGAAAAACTGTTTTTT.

V usage is TRBV15 and J usage is TRBJ1-2, with 12 positions matching TRBD1. Germline CDR1 LNHNV, CDR2 YYDKDF (reference sequence). The length of the CDR3 is 14 residues. V gave up 3 bases and J gave up 4 bases; unmatched junction bases: 0. Here the CDR3 reads CATSRGQGAYGYTF. CDR3 in DNA: TGTGCCACCAGCAGGGGACAGGGGGCCTATGGCTACACCTTC.

V is TRBV5-1 and J is TRBJ1-1; TRBD1 might be the D (6 bases). Germline V lookup: CDR1 SGHRS, CDR2 YFSETQ. Trimming shortened V by 0 bases and J by 0 bases, and 12 bases separated the two germline ends. The CDR3 consists of 16 residues. Written as DNA, the CDR3 is TGCGCCAGCAGCTTGGGAACGACAGGTATGAACACTGAAGCTTTCTTT. This gives the protein CASSLGTTGMNTEAFF.

Written as DNA, the CDR3 is TGCGCCAGCAGACCCACCGACCGACTACTCTCCTACGAGCAGTACTTC. This sequence encodes CASRPTDRLLSYEQYF. The chain links TRBV5-1 to TRBJ2-7; D possibly corresponds to TRBD2 (5 bases). V was cut by 5 bases and J by 0 bases, with 18 bases left in between. CDR1 and CDR2 from the germline V gene are SGHRS and YFSETQ. The CDR3 is 16 amino acids.

The V and J genes are TRBV7-8 and TRBJ2-1; no clear D. Trimming removed 4 bases at V and 5 bases at J, with 12 bases between. Germline V CDR1 and CDR2: SGHVS, FQNEAQ. The CDR3 contains 14 residues. The CDR3 here is CASSWAAGNNEQFF. The CDR3 nucleotides are TGTGCCAGCAGCTGGGCTGCAGGAAACAATGAGCAGTTCTTC.

This chain joins TRBV5-8 and TRBJ1-1; D not resolved. The germline gives CDR1 SGHTS, CDR2 YDEGEE. With 2 bases removed from V and 4 bases from J, the gap between germline ends came to 6 bases. This CDR3 has 12 residues. The DNA of the CDR3 is TGTGCCAGCAGCTTTTCCGGCACTGAAGCTTTCTTT. This translates into CASSFSGTEAFF.

This chain uses TRBV7-2 with TRBJ1-2, with TRBD1 matching over 7 bases. CDR1 and CDR2 from the germline V gene are SGHTA and FQGNSA. This CDR3 comprises 14 residues. The junction had 1 base not matched to a gene; V was cut back by 1 base and J by 2 bases. The CDR3 sequence is CASSLGDSNYGYTF. CDR3 DNA sequence: TGTGCCAGCAGCTTAGGGGACAGCAACTATGGCTACACCTTC. The full variable domain, rest sourced from reference TRBV7-2 and TRBJ1-2, is GAGVSQSPSNKVTEKGKDVELRCDPISGHTALYWYRQSLGQGLEFLIYFQGNSAPDKSGLPSDRFSAERTGGSVSTLTIQRTQQEDSAVYLCASSLGDSNYGYTFGSGTRLTVV.

V and J are TRBV13 and TRBJ1-2, with TRBD1 identical over 10 bases. The germline V gene has CDR1 PRHDT and CDR2 FYEKMQ (reference sequence). CDR3 length equals 16 residues. With V trimmed by 1 base and J by 5 bases, 7 bases remained unmatched. The CDR3 protein is CASSLAVTGGRYGYTF. Here the CDR3 DNA reads TGTGCCAGCAGCTTAGCGGTGACAGGGGGCCGGTATGGCTACACCTTC.

The V gene is TRBV5-6, the J gene TRBJ1-6; D is perhaps TRBD1 (6 bases). From germline, CDR1 is SGHDT and CDR2 YYEEEE. This CDR3 comprises 18 residues. Between the trimmed V and J ends, which lost 1 base and 8 bases, there was a span of 22 bases. CDR3 DNA sequence: TGTGCCAGCAGCTTGCGGTGGAATTCAGGGGCTGAGGATTCACCCCTCCACTTT. It specifies CASSLRWNSGAEDSPLHF.

The chain has TRBV28 and TRBJ1-5, with TRBD1 matching 7 bases. CDR1 MDHEN and CDR2 SYDVKM come from the germline V gene. Unmatched junction bases numbered 11, after V lost 6 bases and J lost 9 bases. CDR3 size: 14 residues. DNA for the CDR3: TGTGCCAGCAGCCGCCAAAGGGGGCGCGGGCCCCAGCATTTT. It encodes CASSRQRGRGPQHF.

With regard to this clone: Different DNA sequences within this sample yield the same CDR3. The V and J genes are TRBV2 and TRBJ1-2, with a weak D call TRBD1 (6 bases). Trimming pared 6 bases from V and 6 bases from J, leaving 17 bases between. CDR1 is SNHLY and CDR2 is FYNNEI in the germline V gene. The length of the CDR3 is 14 residues. This CDR3 is CASRVILRGHGYTF. CDR3 in DNA: TGTGCCAGCAGGGTCATCCTCAGGGGTCATGGCTACACCTTC.

The chain joins TRBV5-4 to TRBJ1-4; 7 bases map to TRBD1. Germline V CDR1 and CDR2: SGHNT, YYREEE (reference sequence). The V and J ends lost 1 base and 5 bases, in that order; junction bases with no gene match: 5. The CDR3 length is 15 residues. The CDR3 is CASSLRGTANEKLFF. The DNA of the CDR3 is TGTGCCAGCAGCTTGCGAGGGACAGCGAATGAAAAACTGTTTTTT. Full variable domain (outside the CDR3, taken from reference TRBV5-4 and TRBJ1-4): ETGVTQSPTHLIKTRGQQVTLRCSSQSGHNTVSWYQQALGQGPQFIFQYYREEENGRGNFPPRFSGLQFPNYSSELNVNALELDDSALYLCASSLRGTANEKLFFGSGTQLSVL.

By frequency in the sample, this clone is medium-sized. The chain recombines TRBV7-9 with TRBJ2-1, with no clear D. There are 11 residues in the CDR3. CDR1 is SEHNR, CDR2 FQNEAQ, per germline (reference sequence). Deletions cut 5 bases from V and 10 bases from J, with 9 bases between. The CDR3: CASSPLQEQFF. In nucleotides, the CDR3 is TGTGCCAGCAGCCCCCTGCAGGAGCAGTTCTTC.

The chain carries TRBV2 and TRBJ1-5; possibly TRBD1 for D (6 bases). Germline lookup yields CDR1 SNHLY and CDR2 FYNNEI. The CDR3 has 14 amino acids. V gave up 7 bases and J gave up 4 bases, with 14 bases separating them. CDR3 DNA: TGTGCCAGCAAAGGGGGACGAGGAAATCAGCCCCAGCATTTT. Encoded protein: CASKGGRGNQPQHF.

The CDR3 region is CSASAGGSNTGELFF. Written as DNA, the CDR3 is TGCAGTGCTAGTGCAGGGGGGTCGAACACCGGGGAGCTGTTTTTT. V and J are TRBV20-1 and TRBJ2-2; D might be TRBD1 (7 bases). V was clipped by 3 bases and J by 0 bases, with 11 bases between them. Looked up from germline, CDR1 is DFQATT and CDR2 is SNEGSKA (reference sequence). CDR3 size: 15 residues.

V gene TRBV9 combines with J gene TRBJ2-1; 9 bases line up with TRBD2. J gave up 9 bases and V 3 bases, and 10 bases lay outside the gene matches. Germline-derived CDR1 and CDR2 are SGDLS and YYNGEE. This CDR3 has 15 amino acids. The CDR3 here is CASSDQRGERGEQFF. CDR3 bases: TGTGCCAGCAGCGATCAGCGGGGGGAGAGGGGTGAGCAGTTCTTC.

The rearrangement joins TRBV12-3 or TRBV12-4 to TRBJ2-7, with 9 bases lining up with TRBD1. This CDR3 is built from 13 residues. V was clipped by 6 bases and J by 3 bases; unmatched bases: 3. As DNA, the CDR3 is TGTGCCAGCAGGCGACAGGGGGGCTACGAGCAGTACTTC. It encodes CASRRQGGYEQYF.

The gene calls are TRBV28 and TRBJ1-4; 8 positions agree with TRBD1. The J segment lost 7 bases and the V segment lost 5 bases, leaving 9 bases of the junction unmatched. CDR1 and CDR2 from the germline V gene are MDHEN and SYDVKM. The CDR3 loop spans 15 amino acids. The CDR3 DNA sequence: TGTGCCAGCAGTGGTGAACAGGGGGTCGGTGAAAAACTGTTTTTT. This translates into CASSGEQGVGEKLFF.